This record concerns one TCR gamma chain sequence. This clone was seen more than once but under ten times. It has no known antigen specificity. Base qualities are not provided; no much larger clone lies one nucleotide away. Receptors were amplified or captured by PCR. For sequencing, an Illumina MiSeq was employed. TCRdb reprocessed the public data with the CATT caller; entries with the same nucleotide sequence were combined afterwards. The table for this sample lists nearly 3,000 gamma-chain clones; around 4.9% of them were counted only once. The top ten clones comprise about 13% of the sample. The data stem from a study of human gamma delta and Vdelta1 T cells listed by TCRdb under 2018. Looking at the study overall: Delta One T cells, Vd1+ gamma-delta T cells, were investigated in the study as cytotoxic effectors against acute myeloid leukemia.

The CDR3 spans 15 residues, from the cysteine through the phenylalanine. CDR3 DNA only is kept here, 45 bases in frame from base 1. Relative to germline, V is missing 3 bases and J is missing 1 base, with 9 bases of the junction outside any gene match. CDR1 and CDR2 were assigned from the germline V gene (reference sequence) as VTNTFY and YDVSTARD. The chain links TRGV3 with TRGJ1 or TRGJ2. The source of this sequence is a human donor in good health. Sequencing was performed on naive CD27+ Vdelta1 gamma-delta T cells from blood. The CDR3 sequence is CATWDGPYNYYKKLF. The nucleotides read TGTGCCACCTGGGACGGACCTTATAATTATTATAAGAAACTCTTT.